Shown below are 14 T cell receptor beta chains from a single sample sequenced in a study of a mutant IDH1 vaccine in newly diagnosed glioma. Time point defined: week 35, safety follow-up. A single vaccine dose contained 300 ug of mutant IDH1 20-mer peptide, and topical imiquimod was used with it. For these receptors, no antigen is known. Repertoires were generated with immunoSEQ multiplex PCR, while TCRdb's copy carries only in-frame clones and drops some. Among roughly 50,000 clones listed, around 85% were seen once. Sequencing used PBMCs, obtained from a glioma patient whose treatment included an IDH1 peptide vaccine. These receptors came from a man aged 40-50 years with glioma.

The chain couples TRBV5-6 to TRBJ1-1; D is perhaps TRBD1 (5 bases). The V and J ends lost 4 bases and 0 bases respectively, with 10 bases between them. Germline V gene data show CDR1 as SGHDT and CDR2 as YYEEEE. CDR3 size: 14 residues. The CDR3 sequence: CASSLGDLNTEAFF. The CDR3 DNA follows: TGTGCCAGCAGCCTGGGGGACTTGAACACTGAAGCTTTCTTT.

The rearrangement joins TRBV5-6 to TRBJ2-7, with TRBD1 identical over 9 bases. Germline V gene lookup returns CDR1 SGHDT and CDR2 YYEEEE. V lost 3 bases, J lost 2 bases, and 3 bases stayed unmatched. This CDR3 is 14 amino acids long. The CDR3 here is CASSSRTGAYEQYF. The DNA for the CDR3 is TGTGCCAGCAGCTCCCGGACAGGGGCCTACGAGCAGTACTTC.

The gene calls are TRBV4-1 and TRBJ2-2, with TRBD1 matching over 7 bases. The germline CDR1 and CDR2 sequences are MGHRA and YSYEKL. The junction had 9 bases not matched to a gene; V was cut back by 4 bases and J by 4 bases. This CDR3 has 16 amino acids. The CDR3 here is CASSPPRGLGTGELFF. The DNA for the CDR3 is TGCGCCAGCAGCCCTCCGAGGGGGCTCGGCACCGGGGAGCTGTTTTTT.

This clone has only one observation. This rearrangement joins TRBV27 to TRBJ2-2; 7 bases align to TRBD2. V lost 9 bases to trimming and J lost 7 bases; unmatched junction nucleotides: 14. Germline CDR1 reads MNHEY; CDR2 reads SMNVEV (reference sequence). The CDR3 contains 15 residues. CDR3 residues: CASRPVGGGDGELFF. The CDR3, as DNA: TGTGCCAGTCGCCCGGTTGGGGGGGGAGACGGGGAGCTGTTTTTT.

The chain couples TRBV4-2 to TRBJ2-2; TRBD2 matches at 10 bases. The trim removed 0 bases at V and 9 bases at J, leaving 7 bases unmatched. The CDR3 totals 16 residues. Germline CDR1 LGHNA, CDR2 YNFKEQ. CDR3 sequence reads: CASSQDLSGGARELFF. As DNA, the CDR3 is TGTGCCAGCAGCCAAGATCTCAGCGGGGGGGCTCGGGAGCTGTTTTTT.

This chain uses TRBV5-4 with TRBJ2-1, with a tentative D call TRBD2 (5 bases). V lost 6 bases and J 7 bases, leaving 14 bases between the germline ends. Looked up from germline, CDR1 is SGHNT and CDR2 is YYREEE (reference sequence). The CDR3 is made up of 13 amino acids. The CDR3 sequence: CASKIPGNNEQFF. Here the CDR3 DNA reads TGTGCCAGCAAGATACCGGGGAATAATGAGCAGTTCTTC.

For the CDR3, the DNA is TGTGCCAGCAGCCTGTCGGGACAGGGTCATGGCTACACCTTC. It is translated as CASSLSGQGHGYTF. The V call is TRBV6-6, the J call TRBJ1-2, with 9 bases matching TRBD1. This CDR3 contains 14 residues. The germline V gene has CDR1 MNHNY and CDR2 SVGAGI (reference sequence). With V trimmed by 6 bases and J by 6 bases, 8 bases remained unmatched.

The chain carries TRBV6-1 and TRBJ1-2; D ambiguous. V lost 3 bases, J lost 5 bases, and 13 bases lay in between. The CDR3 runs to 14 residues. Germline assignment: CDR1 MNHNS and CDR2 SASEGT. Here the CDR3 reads CASSDGGSLYGYTF. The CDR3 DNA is TGTGCCAGCAGTGACGGCGGGAGCTTATATGGCTACACCTTC.

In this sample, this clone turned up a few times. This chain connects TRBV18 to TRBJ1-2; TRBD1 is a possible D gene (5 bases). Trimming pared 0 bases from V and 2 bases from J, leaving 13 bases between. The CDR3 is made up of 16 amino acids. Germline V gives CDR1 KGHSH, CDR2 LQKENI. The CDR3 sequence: CASSPPVSAGNYGYTF. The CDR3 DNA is TGTGCCAGCTCACCACCAGTCTCGGCAGGGAACTATGGCTACACCTTC.

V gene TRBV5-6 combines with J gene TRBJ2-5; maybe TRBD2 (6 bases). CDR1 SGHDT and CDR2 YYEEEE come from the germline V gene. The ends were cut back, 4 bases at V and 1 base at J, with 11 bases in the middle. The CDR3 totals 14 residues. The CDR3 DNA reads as TGTGCCAGCAGCACGGGGGACTTCCAAGAGACCCAGTACTTC. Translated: CASSTGDFQETQYF. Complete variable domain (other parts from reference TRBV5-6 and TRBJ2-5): DAGVTQSPTHLIKTRGQQVTLRCSPKSGHDTVSWYQQALGQGPQFIFQYYEEEERQRGNFPDRFSGHQFPNYSSELNVNALLLGDSALYLCASSTGDFQETQYFGPGTRLLVL.

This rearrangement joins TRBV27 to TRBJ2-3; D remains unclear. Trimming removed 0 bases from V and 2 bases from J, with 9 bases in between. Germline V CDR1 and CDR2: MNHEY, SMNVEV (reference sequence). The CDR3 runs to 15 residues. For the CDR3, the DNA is TGTGCCAGCAGTTTATCAGGGATCCCCACAGATACGCAGTATTTT. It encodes CASSLSGIPTDTQYF.

In DNA form, the CDR3 reads TGTGCCAGCCCTTCGGGACAGGGATTGGATTCACCCCTCCACTTT. Translation: CASPSGQGLDSPLHF. The rearrangement uses TRBV2 and TRBJ1-6, with TRBD1 matching over 9 bases. Trimming cost V 8 bases and J 8 bases; bases outside gene matches: 10. This CDR3 has 15 residues. Germline lookup yields CDR1 SNHLY and CDR2 FYNNEI.

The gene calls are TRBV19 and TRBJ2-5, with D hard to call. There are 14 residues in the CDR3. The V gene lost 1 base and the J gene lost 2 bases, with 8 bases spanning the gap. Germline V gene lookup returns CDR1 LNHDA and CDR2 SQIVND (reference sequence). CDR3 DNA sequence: TGTGCCAGTAGTATAGTATCCAGGCAAGAGACCCAGTACTTC. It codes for CASSIVSRQETQYF.

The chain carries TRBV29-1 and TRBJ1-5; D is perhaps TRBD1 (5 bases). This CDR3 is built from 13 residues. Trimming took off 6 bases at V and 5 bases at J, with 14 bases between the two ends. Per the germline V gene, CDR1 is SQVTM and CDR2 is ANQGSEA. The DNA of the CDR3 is TGCAGCGTCGCTCAGGGTCTCGATCAGCCCCAGCATTTT. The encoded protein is CSVAQGLDQPQHF.